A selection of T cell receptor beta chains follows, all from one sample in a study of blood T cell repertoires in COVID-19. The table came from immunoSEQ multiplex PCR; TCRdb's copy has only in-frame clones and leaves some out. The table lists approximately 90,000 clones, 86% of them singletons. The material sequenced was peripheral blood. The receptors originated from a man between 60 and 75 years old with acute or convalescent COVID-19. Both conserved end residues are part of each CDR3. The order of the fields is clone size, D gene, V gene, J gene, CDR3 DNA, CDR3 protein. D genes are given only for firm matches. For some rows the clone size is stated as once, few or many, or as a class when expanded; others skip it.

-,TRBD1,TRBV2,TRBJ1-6,TGTGCCAGCAGGACGAATGTGGGACAGGGGTGGAAATCACCCCTCCACTTT,CASRTNVGQGWKSPLHF
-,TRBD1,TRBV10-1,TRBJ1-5,TGCGCCAGCAGTCCCGGACAGGGGAGCAATCAGCCCCAGCATTTT,CASSPGQGSNQPQHF
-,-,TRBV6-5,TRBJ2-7,TGTGCCAGCAGTTACGCCCCGGGGGTCAGATCCTACGAGCAGTACTTC,CASSYAPGVRSYEQYF
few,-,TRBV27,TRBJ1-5,TGTGCCAGCAGTTTATCTAGAAGTCAGCCCCAGCATTTT,CASSLSRSQPQHF
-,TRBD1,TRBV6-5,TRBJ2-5,TGTGCCAGCAGTAACCGGGACAGGCAGTGGGAGACCCAGTACTTC,CASSNRDRQWETQYF
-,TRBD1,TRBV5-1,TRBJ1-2,TGCGCCAGCAGCCCGCAGGGACAGCGAAACTATGGCTACACCTTC,CASSPQGQRNYGYTF
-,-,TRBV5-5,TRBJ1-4,TGTGCCAGCAGCCCCCACCCGGGAGGGGGTGAAAAACTGTTTTTT,CASSPHPGGGEKLFF
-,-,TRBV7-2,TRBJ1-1,TGTGCCAGCAGCCCACTCGAGACAGTGAACACTGAAGCTTTCTTT,CASSPLETVNTEAFF
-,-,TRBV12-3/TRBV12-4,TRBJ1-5,TGTGCCAGCAGTACGGACTGGAATCAGCCCCAGCATTTT,CASSTDWNQPQHF
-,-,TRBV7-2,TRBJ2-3,TGTGCCAGCAGCCAACATACAGATACGCAGTATTTT,CASSQHTDTQYF
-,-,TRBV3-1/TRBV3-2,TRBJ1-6,TGTGCCAGCAGCCTAACGAGAAATTCACCCCTCCACTTT,CASSLTRNSPLHF
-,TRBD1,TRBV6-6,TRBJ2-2,TGTGCCAGCAGTCCCGAAACTTGGACAGGGAACACCGGGGAGCTGTTTTTT,CASSPETWTGNTGELFF
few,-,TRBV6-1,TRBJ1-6,TGTGCCAGCAGTGAAATCGGGGGTAATTCACCCCTCCACTTT,CASSEIGGNSPLHF
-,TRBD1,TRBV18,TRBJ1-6,TGTGCCAGCTCGCCAACAGGGGCGGGACAGAGAAATTCACCCCTCCACTTT,CASSPTGAGQRNSPLHF
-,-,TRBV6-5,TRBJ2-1,TGTGCCAGCAGAAACACAGGTTCACCCTACAATGAGCAGTTCTTC,CASRNTGSPYNEQFF
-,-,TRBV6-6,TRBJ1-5,TGTGCCAGCAGTTACTCTGGGAGGATTCAGCCCCAGCATTTT,CASSYSGRIQPQHF
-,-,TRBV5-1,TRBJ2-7,TGCGCCAGCAGCTTGGAACTAGACACCTACGAGCAGTACTTC,CASSLELDTYEQYF
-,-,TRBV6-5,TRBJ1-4,TGTGCCAGCAGTTACTTCGCATCCGGTAATGAAAAACTGTTTTTT,CASSYFASGNEKLFF
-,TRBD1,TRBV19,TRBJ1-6,TGTGCCAGTAGTGGGGGACAGGGCGCTAATTCACCCCTCCACTTT,CASSGGQGANSPLHF
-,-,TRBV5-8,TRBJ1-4,TGTGCCAGCCGAAAAGGGACAAATCGGGCTAATGAAAAACTGTTTTTT,CASRKGTNRANEKLFF
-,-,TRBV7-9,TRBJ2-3,TGTGCCAGCAGCCCTGCTAGAACAGATACGCAGTATTTT,CASSPARTDTQYF
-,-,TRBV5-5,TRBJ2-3,TGTGCCAGCAGCTTAGAGAGCACAGATACGCAGTATTTT,CASSLESTDTQYF
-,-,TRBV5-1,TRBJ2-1,TGCGCCAGCAGCTTGGACAGTAGGTCCTACAATGAGCAGTTCTTC,CASSLDSRSYNEQFF
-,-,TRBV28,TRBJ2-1,TGTGCCAGCAGTTTGCGAGGGCGCATAAATGAGCAGTTCTTC,CASSLRGRINEQFF
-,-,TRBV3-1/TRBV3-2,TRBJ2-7,TGTGCCAGCAGCCTGCGGGGAGTCTCCTACGAGCAGTACTTC,CASSLRGVSYEQYF
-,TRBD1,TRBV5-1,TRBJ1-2,TGCGCCAGCAGCAAACAAGGGACAGGGACTGACTATGGCTACACCTTC,CASSKQGTGTDYGYTF
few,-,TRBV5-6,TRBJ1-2,TGTGCCAGCAGCGAGATCGGACAGAACTATGGCTACACCTTC,CASSEIGQNYGYTF
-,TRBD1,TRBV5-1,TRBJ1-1,TGCGCCAGCAGCTTGGCTTGGGACAGGGTATCTGGCGCTGAAGCTTTCTTT,CASSLAWDRVSGAEAFF
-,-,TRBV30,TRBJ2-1,TGTGCCTGGAAACGTCAAGGGGTAAATGAGCAGTTCTTC,CAWKRQGVNEQFF
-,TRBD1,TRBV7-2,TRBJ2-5,TGTGCCAGCAGCTTCGACAGGGTAGAGACCCAGTACTTC,CASSFDRVETQYF
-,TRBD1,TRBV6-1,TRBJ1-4,TGTGCCAGCAGTGAAGGCAGGGGGTTCTCTGAAAAACTGTTTTTT,CASSEGRGFSEKLFF
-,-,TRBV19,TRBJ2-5,TGTGCCAGTAGTAAGTCGGGTCATCAAGAGACCCAGTACTTC,CASSKSGHQETQYF
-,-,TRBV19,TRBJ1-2,TGTGCCAGTAGAACCGGGACATTAGTTACCCACACCTTC,CASRTGTLVTHTF
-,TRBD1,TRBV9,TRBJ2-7,TGTGCCAGCAGCGTGACAGGGGGGGATTACGAGCAGTACTTC,CASSVTGGDYEQYF
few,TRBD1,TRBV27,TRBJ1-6,TGTGCCAGCAGTTTGGCCGACAGGGGGCTGCATTCACCCCTCCACTTT,CASSLADRGLHSPLHF
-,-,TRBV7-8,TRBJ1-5,TGTGCCAGCAGCCGGGAAAGGGGCTTGAATCAGCCCCAGCATTTT,CASSRERGLNQPQHF
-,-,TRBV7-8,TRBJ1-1,TGTGCCAGCAGCTTAGCCCCCGTCGTCAGTTTGAACACTGAAGCTTTCTTT,CASSLAPVVSLNTEAFF
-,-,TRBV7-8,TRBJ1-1,TGTGCCAGCAGTTATGACAGGATCTACACTGAAGCTTTCTTT,CASSYDRIYTEAFF
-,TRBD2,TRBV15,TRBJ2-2,TGTGCCACCAGCTACTATCGGACTAGCGGGGGTATTAACACCGGGGAGCTGTTTTTT,CATSYYRTSGGINTGELFF
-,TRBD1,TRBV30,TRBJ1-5,TGTGCCTGGACTACAGGGGTGTGGCAGCCCCAGCATTTT,CAWTTGVWQPQHF
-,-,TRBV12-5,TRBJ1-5,TGTGCTAGTGGTTTGGTACTAGGGGGGGCGGGGAATCAGCCCCAGCATTTT,CASGLVLGGAGNQPQHF
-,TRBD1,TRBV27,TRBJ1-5,TGTGCCAGCGGTGTCAGGGGGTCCTCGCATAGCAATCAGCCCCAGCATTTT,CASGVRGSSHSNQPQHF
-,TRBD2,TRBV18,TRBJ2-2,TGTGCCAGCTCACCTCGGGAGGGCACCGGGGAGCTGTTTTTT,CASSPREGTGELFF
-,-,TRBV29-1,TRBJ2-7,TGCAGCGTTGAAGGGACAGGGAGGGACTACGAGCAGTACTTC,CSVEGTGRDYEQYF
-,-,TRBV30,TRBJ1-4,TGTGCCTGGAGGGCAGGCTTACCTTCGCCTAATGAAAAACTGTTTTTT,CAWRAGLPSPNEKLFF
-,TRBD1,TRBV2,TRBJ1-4,TGTGCCAGCAGTGATAACAGGGGCCAGTTTGAAAAACTGTTTTTT,CASSDNRGQFEKLFF
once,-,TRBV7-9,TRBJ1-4,TGTGCCAGCAGTTTGTGGTCAGCAACTAATGAAAAACTGTTTTTT,CASSLWSATNEKLFF
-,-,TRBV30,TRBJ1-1,TGTGCCTGGATGGACTGGATGAACACTGAAGCTTTCTTT,CAWMDWMNTEAFF
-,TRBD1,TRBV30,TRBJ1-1,TGTGCCTGGGGACAGGCGAACACTGAAGCTTTCTTT,CAWGQANTEAFF
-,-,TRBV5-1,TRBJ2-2,TGCGCCAGCAGCTTGGTTCTGAGTAGCGGAGGGAACACCGGGGAGCTGTTTTTT,CASSLVLSSGGNTGELFF
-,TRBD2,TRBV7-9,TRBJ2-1,TGTGCCAGCAGCTTAGGGGGACTAGCGGGAGGAAATGAGCAGTTCTTC,CASSLGGLAGGNEQFF
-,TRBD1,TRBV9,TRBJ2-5,TGTGCCAGCAGCGCCAGGGGGACGACGGAGACCGAGACCCAGTACTTC,CASSARGTTETETQYF
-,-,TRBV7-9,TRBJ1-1,TGTGCCAGCAGCTTAATCTTGACTGAAGCTTTCTTT,CASSLILTEAFF
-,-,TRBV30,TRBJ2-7,TGTGCCTGGAGTGTAAAGGGGCTGATGTCCTACGAGCAGTACTTC,CAWSVKGLMSYEQYF